A single sample gave rise to the 3 T cell receptor beta chains below, sequenced in a study of Ad26.COV2.S vaccination and SARS-CoV-2 variants. TCRdb's table, derived via immunoSEQ multiplex PCR, lists solely in-frame clones and lacks some. Seen here are 350,000 to 450,000 clones, approximately 90% observed once, and the top ten hold 3% to 5%. The specimen comprised peripheral blood, sampled after recovery from COVID-19. These receptors originate from a human donor who had recovered from COVID-19.

This clone has only one observation. The gene calls are TRBV27 and TRBJ1-4; TRBD1 might be the D (5 bases). CDR1 and CDR2 (germline): MNHEY, SMNVEV (reference sequence). This CDR3 comprises 12 residues. V lost 5 bases and J 7 bases, leaving 8 bases between the germline ends. The CDR3 loop is CASSHRGEKLFF. CDR3 coding DNA: TGTGCCAGCAGTCATAGGGGTGAAAAACTGTTTTTT.

The V and J genes are TRBV6-5 and TRBJ1-1, with 7 bases identical to TRBD1. With 5 bases clipped from V and 7 bases from J, the junction kept 7 bases outside the gene matches. Germline CDR1 is MNHEY and CDR2 is SVGAGI. CDR3 length: 13 residues. The CDR3 region is CASSRGSGGEAFF. The DNA of the CDR3 is TGTGCCAGCAGTCGTGGGTCAGGGGGTGAAGCTTTCTTT.

V gene TRBV6-5 combines with J gene TRBJ1-5; D is undetermined. V gave up 2 bases and J gave up 0 bases, with 8 bases separating them. Germline CDR1 is MNHEY and CDR2 is SVGAGI. CDR3 length equals 15 residues. Here the CDR3 DNA reads TGTGCCAGCAGTTACGATGGGTATAGCAATCAGCCCCAGCATTTT. Protein: CASSYDGYSNQPQHF.